Below, 20 T cell receptor beta chains from the same sample are listed, as sequenced in a study of shared clonotypes between healthy human individuals. Method: immunoSEQ multiplex PCR; TCRdb's copy keeps in-frame clones and lacks some. The sample lists 100,000 to 130,000 clones; 68% were seen once. Sequenced material: memory CD8+ T cells sorted from blood. Subset: CD45RO+ cells pooled with CCR7-negative TemRA cells. The receptors here all came from a woman in her 30s in good health.

CDR3 sequence (DNA): TGTGCCAGCAGTTTCGTTCTCTACGAGCAGTACTTC. It is translated as CASSFVLYEQYF. This sequence joins TRBV28 and TRBJ2-7; unclear D gene. The V end lost 3 bases, the J end lost 3 bases, and 6 bases lay between the germline ends. Germline loops: CDR1 MDHEN, CDR2 SYDVKM. The CDR3 loop spans 12 amino acids.

V is TRBV5-8 and J is TRBJ2-7, with D tentatively TRBD1 (6 bases). Germline assignment: CDR1 SGHTS and CDR2 YDEGEE. Trimming took 1 base from V and 1 from J, leaving 12 bases between them. The CDR3 contains 15 residues. The chain's CDR3 is CASSLIGTLSYEQYF. The CDR3 DNA is TGTGCCAGCAGCTTGATTGGGACACTATCCTACGAGCAGTACTTC.

This clone qualifies as medium-sized. The chain links TRBV6-1 to TRBJ2-7; possibly TRBD2 for D (5 bases). The V end lost 6 bases, the J end lost 0 bases, and 15 bases lay between the germline ends. Germline V gene data show CDR1 as MNHNS and CDR2 as SASEGT. This CDR3 has 15 amino acids. The CDR3 region has the DNA TGTGCCAGCAGCCAAGAGGGCGCTAGCTCCTACGAGCAGTACTTC. This translates into CASSQEGASSYEQYF.

Remarks on this clone: The sample carries other DNA sequences with the same CDR3. The chain recombines TRBV6-6 with TRBJ2-7; D may be TRBD2 (6 bases). V was pared by 7 bases and J by 1 base, with 8 bases between. The germline V gene encodes CDR1 MNHNY and CDR2 SVGAGI (reference sequence). The CDR3 is 12 amino acids. The CDR3 protein is CASNRGSYEQYF. The CDR3 DNA follows: TGTGCCAGCAATCGGGGGTCCTACGAGCAGTACTTC.

The chain has TRBV28 and TRBJ2-7, with TRBD1 matching 9 bases. J was trimmed by 6 bases and V by 3 bases; bases with no gene match: 12. Germline loops: CDR1 MDHEN, CDR2 SYDVKM. The CDR3 contains 16 residues. CDR3 bases: TGTGCCAGCAGTTTCCGCCCCGACAGGGGGGACCGCGAGCAGTACTTC. Translation gives CASSFRPDRGDREQYF.

This clone was observed a few times. The V gene is TRBV21-1, the J gene TRBJ1-3; whether TRBD1, the table's D call, matches the DNA was not checked. TRBV21-1 is shown as a pseudogene. This CDR3 is built from 20 residues. Here the CDR3 DNA reads TGTGCCAGCCCTCAGAACAGCTCACCTCTCCCCCTCCGGCCTGGAAACACCATATATTTT. Translation gives CASPQNSSPLPLRPGNTIYF.

This clone was detected a few times. The chain carries TRBV6-1 and TRBJ2-7; no clear D. The CDR3 sequence is 14 residues long. Trimming removed 2 bases from V and 0 bases from J, with 8 bases in between. CDR1 and CDR2 from the germline V gene are MNHNS and SASEGT. The CDR3 protein is CASSESDISYEQYF. Written as DNA, the CDR3 is TGTGCCAGCAGTGAATCGGATATCTCCTACGAGCAGTACTTC.

The CDR3 DNA reads TGTGCCAGCAGTTTTGGGGAATCCTACAATGAGCAGTTCTTC. This sequence encodes CASSFGESYNEQFF. The gene calls are TRBV27 and TRBJ2-1; D unresolved. V was trimmed by 3 bases and J by 1 base, leaving 7 bases between them. The V gene's germline CDR1 is MNHEY and CDR2 SMNVEV (reference sequence). The CDR3 loop spans 14 amino acids.

This clone showed up just once. This rearrangement joins TRBV5-1 to TRBJ2-1; 7 bases are a match to TRBD2. Trimming removed 4 bases from V and 4 bases from J; junction bases left unmatched: 8. There are 15 residues in the CDR3. Germline values: CDR1 SGHRS, CDR2 YFSETQ. CDR3 DNA: TGCGCCAGCAGCGCCTCTAGCGGAGTATACAATGAGCAGTTCTTC. Amino acids: CASSASSGVYNEQFF.

J is TRBJ2-6 and V is TRBV28, with D tentatively TRBD1 or TRBD2 (6 bases each). V lost 2 bases, J lost 0 bases, and 17 bases lay in between. The CDR3 covers 19 residues. The germline V gene encodes CDR1 MDHEN and CDR2 SYDVKM. CDR3 residues: CASSLSSYREASGANVLTF. DNA for the CDR3: TGTGCCAGCAGTTTAAGCTCTTACAGGGAGGCCTCTGGGGCCAACGTCCTGACTTTC. Looking up the rest from reference TRBV28 and TRBJ2-6 gives the full variable domain: DVKVTQSSRYLVKRTGEKVFLECVQDMDHENMFWYRQDPGLGLRLIYFSYDVKMKEKGDIPEGYSVSREKKERFSLILESASTNQTSMYLCASSLSSYREASGANVLTFGAGSRLTVL.

The chain has TRBV4-1 and TRBJ1-5; TRBD1 aligns across 11 bases. The CDR3 sequence is 16 residues long. The V segment lost 4 bases and the J segment 3 bases; nucleotides outside the gene matches: 5. The germline CDR1 and CDR2 sequences are MGHRA and YSYEKL. CDR3 protein: CASSLGTGGNNQPQHF. CDR3 sequence (DNA): TGCGCCAGCAGCCTCGGGACAGGGGGAAACAATCAGCCCCAGCATTTT.

This chain uses TRBV11-3 with TRBJ2-1, with D tentatively TRBD1 or TRBD2 (5 bases each). Germline assignment: CDR1 SGHNT and CDR2 YENEEA. The length of the CDR3 is 15 residues. V was pared by 4 bases and J by 10 bases, with 20 bases between. The CDR3: CASSSTGTGTKEQFF. CDR3 nucleotides: TGTGCCAGCAGCTCAACCGGGACGGGCACTAAGGAGCAGTTCTTC. Complete variable domain (other parts from reference TRBV11-3 and TRBJ2-1): EAGVVQSPRYKIIEKKQPVAFWCNPISGHNTLYWYLQNLGQGPELLIRYENEEAVDDSQLPKDRFSAERLKGVDSTLKIQPAELGDSAVYLCASSSTGTGTKEQFFGPGTRLTVL.

J is TRBJ2-5 and V is TRBV7-8; 8 nucleotides agree with TRBD2. The trim removed 1 base at V and 4 bases at J, leaving 5 bases unmatched. This CDR3 spans 15 amino acids. Germline V gene data show CDR1 as SGHVS and CDR2 as FQNEAQ. CDR3 residues: CASSLVAGRSETQYF. CDR3 bases: TGTGCCAGCAGCTTAGTAGCGGGGAGATCAGAGACCCAGTACTTC.

This clone has a handful of counts. DNA of the CDR3: TGTGCCAGCAGCTTGAATAGCGGGGCAACTAATGAAAAACTGTTTTTT. It codes for CASSLNSGATNEKLFF. V usage is TRBV7-8 and J usage is TRBJ1-4; D unclear. The CDR3 totals 16 residues. From germline, CDR1 is SGHVS and CDR2 FQNEAQ. The germline V and J ends were trimmed by 3 bases and 0 bases, with 11 bases remaining between them. The whole variable domain, filled in from reference TRBV7-8 and TRBJ1-4, reads GAGVSQSPRYKVAKRGQDVALRCDPISGHVSLFWYQQALGQGPEFLTYFQNEAQLDKSGLPSDRFFAERPEGSVSTLKIQRTQQEDSAVYLCASSLNSGATNEKLFFGSGTQLSVL.

This chain connects TRBV19 to TRBJ1-1, with D perhaps TRBD1 (5 bases). V dropped 3 bases and J dropped 5 bases, with 16 bases sitting between them. This CDR3 comprises 15 residues. The germline V gene has CDR1 LNHDA and CDR2 SQIVND (reference sequence). The CDR3: CASSIVRGMGTEAFF. The CDR3 nucleotides are TGTGCCAGTAGTATCGTTCGGGGGATGGGGACTGAAGCTTTCTTT.

A note on this clone: A much larger clone lies a single base off, so this may be a read error. At the DNA level, this CDR3 is encoded by other sequences in the same sample as well. The chain recombines TRBV7-9 with TRBJ1-5, with no clear D. CDR3 length equals 14 residues. Germline V lookup: CDR1 SEHNR, CDR2 FQNEAQ (reference sequence). V was shortened by 5 bases and J by 3 bases, with 11 bases between the two germline ends. CDR3 bases: TGTGCCAGCAGCCCTGACGGATTCAATCAGCCCCAGCATTTT. Residues: CASSPDGFNQPQHF.

This clone has just a few counts. This sample includes further DNA sequences coding for the same CDR3. CDR3 nucleotides: TGTGCCAGCAGCTTACAGGGAAGCTATGGCTACACCTTC. Amino acid sequence: CASSLQGSYGYTF. The chain is built from TRBV5-8 and TRBJ1-2; D is possibly TRBD1 (6 bases). Trimming cost V 2 bases and J 4 bases, with 9 bases left between them. Germline CDR1 reads SGHTS; CDR2 reads YDEGEE. CDR3 size: 13 residues.

V is TRBV27 and J is TRBJ1-1; D gene ambiguous. The CDR3 covers 13 residues. CDR1 and CDR2 from the germline V gene are MNHEY and SMNVEV (reference sequence). Trimming removed 1 base at V and 6 bases at J, with 9 bases between. The CDR3 sequence: CASSLYGQSEAFF. Written as DNA, the CDR3 is TGTGCCAGCAGTTTATATGGCCAATCTGAAGCTTTCTTT.

V is TRBV2 and J is TRBJ2-7; 8 positions match TRBD1. The germline CDR1 and CDR2 sequences are SNHLY and FYNNEI. V lost 4 bases and J lost 0; bases outside the gene matches: 5. The CDR3 length is 15 residues. The chain's CDR3 is CASSGGQDHSYEQYF. The DNA of the CDR3 is TGTGCCAGCAGTGGGGGACAGGATCACTCCTACGAGCAGTACTTC.

The genes are TRBV7-8 and TRBJ2-2; D uncertain. V shed 5 bases and J shed 8 bases, with 15 bases lying between them. Germline CDR1 SGHVS, CDR2 FQNEAQ. This CDR3 is built from 14 residues. CDR3 in DNA: TGTGCCAGCAGCACTAATCAACGGTCAGGGGAGCTGTTTTTT. This encodes CASSTNQRSGELFF.